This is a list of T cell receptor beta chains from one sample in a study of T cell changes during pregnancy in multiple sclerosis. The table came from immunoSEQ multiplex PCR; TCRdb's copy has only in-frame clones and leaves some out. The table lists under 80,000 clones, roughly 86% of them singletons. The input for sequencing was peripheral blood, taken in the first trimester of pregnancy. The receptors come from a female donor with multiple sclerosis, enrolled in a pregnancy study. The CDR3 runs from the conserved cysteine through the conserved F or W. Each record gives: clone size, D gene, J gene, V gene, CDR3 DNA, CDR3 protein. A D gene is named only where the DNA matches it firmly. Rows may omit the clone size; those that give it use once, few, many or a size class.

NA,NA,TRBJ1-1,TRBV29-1,TGCAGCGTTGAGGGCGGGGCGGCAGAAGCTTTCTTT,CSVEGGAAEAFF
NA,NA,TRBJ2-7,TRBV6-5,TGTGCCAGCAGTTGGCAAGGGACAACTTCCTACGAGCAGTACTTC,CASSWQGTTSYEQYF
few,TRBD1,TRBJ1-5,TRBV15,TGTGCCACCAGCAGGTCCCGGGACAGGAATAGCAATCAGCCCCAGCATTTT,CATSRSRDRNSNQPQHF
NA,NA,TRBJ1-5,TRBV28,TGTGCCAGCAGGGACCTGACGCAGGGTCCTCAGCCCCAGCATTTT,CASRDLTQGPQPQHF
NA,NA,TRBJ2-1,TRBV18,TGTGCCAGCTCACCATCAGGGGTTCAGGACAATGAGCAGTTCTTC,CASSPSGVQDNEQFF
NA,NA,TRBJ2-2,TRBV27,TGTGCCAGCAGTTATCTAGCCCCCTACACCGGGGAGCTGTTTTTT,CASSYLAPYTGELFF
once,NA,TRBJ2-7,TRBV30,TGTGCCTGGAGTGTAGAGGGTAAGCAGTACTTC,CAWSVEGKQYF
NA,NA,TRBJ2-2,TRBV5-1,TGCGCCACGGCGGCGGGCAAGAACACCGGGGAGCTGTTTTTT,CATAAGKNTGELFF
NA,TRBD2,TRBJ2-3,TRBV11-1,TGTGCCAGCAGCGAAAGCGCTCTAGCGGAGAACACAGATACGCAGTATTTT,CASSESALAENTDTQYF
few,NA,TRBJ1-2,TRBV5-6,TGTGCCAGCAGCTTGGCGGGGAGCTATGGCTACACCTTC,CASSLAGSYGYTF
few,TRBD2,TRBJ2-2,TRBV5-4,TGTGCCAGCAGACACGGACTAGCGGGGGGTAACACCGGGGAGCTGTTTTTT,CASRHGLAGGNTGELFF
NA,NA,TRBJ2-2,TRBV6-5,TGTGCCAGCAGACTTCACAGCAACGGGGAGCTGTTTTTT,CASRLHSNGELFF
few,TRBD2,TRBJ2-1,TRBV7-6,TGTGCCAGCAGCGGTCCAATAGCGGGAGTTAGGAATGAGCAGTTCTTC,CASSGPIAGVRNEQFF
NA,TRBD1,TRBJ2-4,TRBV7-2,TGTGCCAGCAGCTGGGAGACAGGGGGAAACATTCAGTACTTC,CASSWETGGNIQYF
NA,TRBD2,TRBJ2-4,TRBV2,TGTGCCAGCAGTGAGACTTCTAGCGGGAGGGCCGCTAAAAACATTCAGTACTTC,CASSETSSGRAAKNIQYF
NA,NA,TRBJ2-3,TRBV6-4,TGTGCCAGCAGTGACGGGGGCGCAGATACGCAGTATTTT,CASSDGGADTQYF
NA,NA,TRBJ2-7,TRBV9,TGTGCCAGCAGCCCCCAGGGGCGCTTCGAGCAGTACTTC,CASSPQGRFEQYF
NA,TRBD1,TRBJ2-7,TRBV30,TGTGCCTGGGAGACAGGGGGAACCTACGAGCAGTACTTC,CAWETGGTYEQYF
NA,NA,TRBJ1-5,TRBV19,TGTGCCAGTAGTATAACCTCAGGGTCTGGCAATCAGCCCCAGCATTTT,CASSITSGSGNQPQHF
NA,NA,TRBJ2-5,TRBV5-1,TGCGCCAGCAGCCATCGGGGAGGGGACATTAGAGAGACCCAGTACTTC,CASSHRGGDIRETQYF
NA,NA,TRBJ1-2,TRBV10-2,TGCGCCAGCAGTGAGATGGAGGAGGTACGCGGCTACACCTTC,CASSEMEEVRGYTF
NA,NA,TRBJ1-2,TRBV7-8,TGTGCCAGCAGCTTAGACCAGGGGACTAACTATGGCTACACCTTC,CASSLDQGTNYGYTF
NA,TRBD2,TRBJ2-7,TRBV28,TGTGCCAGCAGTTATCCGGGACTAGCCTACGAGCAGTACTTC,CASSYPGLAYEQYF
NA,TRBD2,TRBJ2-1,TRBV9,TGTGCCAGCAGCGTTCAAGCGGGAGGGAATTACAATGAGCAGTTCTTC,CASSVQAGGNYNEQFF
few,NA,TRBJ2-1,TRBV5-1,TGCGCCAGCAGCGCCGGTCACAATGAGCAGTTCTTC,CASSAGHNEQFF
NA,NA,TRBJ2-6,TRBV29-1,TGCAGCGTGCTAGGGGGCTCTGGGGCCAACGTCCTGACTTTC,CSVLGGSGANVLTF
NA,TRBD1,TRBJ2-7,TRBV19,TGTGCCAGTAGTATGGAAGGACAGGCTCTCGAGCAGTACTTC,CASSMEGQALEQYF
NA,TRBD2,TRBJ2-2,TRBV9,TGTGCCAGCAGCACCCAGCGGGAGGCTAAGGGATCCGCCGGGGAGCTGTTTTTT,CASSTQREAKGSAGELFF
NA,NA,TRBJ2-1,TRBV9,TGTGCCAGCAGCGTGGGGAGCGTCAATGAGCAGTTCTTC,CASSVGSVNEQFF
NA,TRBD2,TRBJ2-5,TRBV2,TGTGCCAGCAGTTATACCGGGACTAGCGGCCAAGAGACCCAGTACTTC,CASSYTGTSGQETQYF
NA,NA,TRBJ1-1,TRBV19,TGTGCCAGTAGTATACAAAACCCCGGGCCGGGAATTGAAGCTTTCTTT,CASSIQNPGPGIEAFF
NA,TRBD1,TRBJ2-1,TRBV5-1,TGCGCCAGCAGCTTGGGACAGGGCGTGAATGAGCAGTTCTTC,CASSLGQGVNEQFF
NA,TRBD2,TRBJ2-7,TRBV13,TGTGCCAGCAGTTTTAGCGGGAGGGCCCTCTCCTACGAGCAGTACTTC,CASSFSGRALSYEQYF
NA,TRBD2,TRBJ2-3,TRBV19,TGTGCCAGTAGTAGTCTAGCGGGAGGGACCGCCCTCCCCATGGCGCAGTATTTT,CASSSLAGGTALPMAQYF
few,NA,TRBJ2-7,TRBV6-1,TGTGCCAGCAGCGGGTTCAGCGGACCACTAGGAGAGCAGTACTTC,CASSGFSGPLGEQYF
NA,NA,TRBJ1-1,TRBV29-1,TGCAGCGGGCACGCGGGGGGGAACACTGAAGCTTTCTTT,CSGHAGGNTEAFF
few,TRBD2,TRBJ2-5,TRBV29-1,TGCAGCGTTAGTAGCGGGAGGGTCAGTGAGACCCAGTACTTC,CSVSSGRVSETQYF
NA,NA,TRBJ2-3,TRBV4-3,TGCGCCAGCAGCCAAGAAGGGGGGGGCACAGATACGCAGTATTTT,CASSQEGGGTDTQYF
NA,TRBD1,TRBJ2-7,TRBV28,TGTGCCAGCAGTTTATGGAGGACAGGGGACTTTGGGCAGTACTTC,CASSLWRTGDFGQYF
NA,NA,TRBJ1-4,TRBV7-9,TGTGCCAGCAGCTTAAAGATTCCACTTGCAACTAATGAAAAACTGTTTTTT,CASSLKIPLATNEKLFF
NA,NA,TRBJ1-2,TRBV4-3,TGCGCCAGCAGGCCAGGGATGAACTATGGCTACACCTTC,CASRPGMNYGYTF
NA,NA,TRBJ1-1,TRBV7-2,TGTGCCAGCAGCTTAGGACAGGCGGACACTGAAGCTTTCTTT,CASSLGQADTEAFF
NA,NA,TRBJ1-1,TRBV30,TGTGCCTGGAATACAGGGAGAATCGTAATGAACACTGAAGCTTTCTTT,CAWNTGRIVMNTEAFF
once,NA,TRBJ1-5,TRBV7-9,TGTGCCAGCAGCTCGTCGGGGAGCAATCAGCCCCAGCATTTT,CASSSSGSNQPQHF
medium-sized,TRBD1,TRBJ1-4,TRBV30,TGTGCCTGGAGTGGCGGGACAGGGTCAGAAAAACTGTTTTTT,CAWSGGTGSEKLFF
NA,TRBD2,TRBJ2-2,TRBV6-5,TGTGCCAGCATAAGACTAGCGGGAGGGCCCGGGGAGCTGTTTTTT,CASIRLAGGPGELFF
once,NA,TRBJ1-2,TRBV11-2,TGTGCCAGCAGCTTCCAAAACTATGGCTACACCTTC,CASSFQNYGYTF
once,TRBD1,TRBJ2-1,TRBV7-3,TGTGCCAGCAGCTCGTGGACAGGGGACAATGAGCAGTTCTTC,CASSSWTGDNEQFF
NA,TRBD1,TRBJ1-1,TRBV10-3,TGTGCCATCAGGTCTCCGGGACAGGGGAACACTGAAGCTTTCTTT,CAIRSPGQGNTEAFF
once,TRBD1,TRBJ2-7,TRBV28,TGTGCCAGCATAGGGGGCGCCGGGTACGAGCAGTACTTC,CASIGGAGYEQYF
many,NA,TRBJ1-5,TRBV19,TGTGCCAGTAGTATTGTGACAGATAGCAATCAGCCCCAGCATTTT,CASSIVTDSNQPQHF
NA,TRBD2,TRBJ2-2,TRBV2,TGTGCCAGCATGGGGCGGGAGTCCACCGGGGAGCTGTTTTTT,CASMGRESTGELFF
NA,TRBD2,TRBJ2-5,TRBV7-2,TGTGCCAGCAGTTCCGGACTAGCGGGTCAAGAGACCCAGTACTTC,CASSSGLAGQETQYF
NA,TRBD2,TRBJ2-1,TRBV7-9,TGTGCCAGCAGCTTAGGTGGCGGGAGGGAGAATGAGCAGTTCTTC,CASSLGGGRENEQFF
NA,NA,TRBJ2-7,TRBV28,TGTGCCAGCAACCAGGGTGAATGGGTCTACGAGCAGTACTTC,CASNQGEWVYEQYF
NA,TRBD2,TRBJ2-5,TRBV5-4,TGTGCCAGCAGTGGTAGCGGGATCCAAGAGACCCAGTACTTC,CASSGSGIQETQYF
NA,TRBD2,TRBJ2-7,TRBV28,TGTGCCAGCACTAGCAGTGGGACTAGCGGGAGTGATGAGCAGTACTTC,CASTSSGTSGSDEQYF
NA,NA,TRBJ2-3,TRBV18,TGTGCCAGCTCCCGACAGACTAGCACAGATACGCAGTATTTT,CASSRQTSTDTQYF
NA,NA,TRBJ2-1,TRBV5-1,TGCGCCAGCAGCTTAAATAGCAATGAGCAGTTCTTC,CASSLNSNEQFF
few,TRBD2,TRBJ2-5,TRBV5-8,TGTGCCAGCAGCGCTGGGGAAGCGGGAGGAGAGACCCAGTACTTC,CASSAGEAGGETQYF